This TCR beta chain was obtained from a study of shared clonotypes between healthy human individuals. Whole-study results and caveats: Researchers found naive subsets generally carried larger estimated richness than memory subsets.

The germline V gene encodes CDR1 SGHRS and CDR2 YFSETQ. V shed 4 bases, J shed 4 bases, and the junction held 7 bases outside the gene matches. This CDR3 has 16 residues. At the deep level, the assay was run. Produced via immunoSEQ multiplex PCR; TCRdb's table is partial and in-frame only. The sample lists about 2.4 million clones, approximately 92% occurring once. In the case of this clone: No antigen is known for it.

The clonotype comes from a man aged 18 to 29 in good health. Sequencing was carried out using naive CD4+ T cells sorted from blood. Documented subset: CD45RA+ positively selected. V usage is TRBV5-1 and J usage is TRBJ2-2; 10 bases agree with TRBD1. The chain's CDR3 is CASSVGTGASTGELFF. The CDR3 DNA is TGCGCCAGCAGCGTCGGGACAGGGGCCTCCACCGGGGAGCTGTTTTTT.